The clone carrying this T cell receptor (beta chain) has only a few counts. Its antigen is unknown. These data originate in a study of beta chain features in type 1 diabetes. The study's findings and limits: The study found moderately but significantly shorter TCRB CDR3s in all four CD4+ subsets of Type 1 diabetes patients. Diminished insertions and augmented deletions at VDJ junctions characterized type 1 diabetes patients. A cDNA-based sequencing approach could over-represent cells with high TCR expression.

Expressed TCRB transcripts were sequenced because the entire RNA isolate underwent reverse transcription. The data were produced by immunoSEQ multiplex PCR, yet TCRdb's version contains in-frame clones alone and is incomplete. The table records 330,000 or so clones, 10% to 15% of them present only once. One heparinised blood draw, averaging approximately 120 mL, came from each donor. The authors sorted CD4+ naive, central memory, regulatory and stem cell-like memory cells via CD45RO/CCR7/CD25/CD127/CD95/CD27. Trimming removed 2 bases at V and 3 bases at J, with 7 bases between. This CDR3 has 13 residues. CDR1 and CDR2 from the germline V gene are SEHNR and FQNEAQ (reference sequence).

The source is a young woman with type 1 diabetes. J is TRBJ1-1 and V is TRBV7-9, with D unclear. Input material: naive CD4+ T cells from blood. As DNA, the CDR3 is TGTGCCAGCAGCTTATGGGCTGACACTGAAGCTTTCTTT. Its translation is CASSLWADTEAFF.